These 19 T cell receptor beta chains came from one sample sequenced in a study of T cell responses to AZD1222 COVID-19 vaccine. TCRdb's copy holds only in-frame clones and misses some; the assay was immunoSEQ multiplex PCR. Among around 120,000 clones listed, about 90% were seen once. Sequencing was performed on peripheral blood, taken on day 0 of AZD1222 vaccination. The receptors were sampled from an adult in good health.

The chain employs TRBV28 and TRBJ2-1; 15 nucleotides align to TRBD2. The CDR3 consists of 20 residues. Losses at the gene ends were 4 bases for V and 4 bases for J; bases not matched to a gene: 14. Germline loops: CDR1 MDHEN, CDR2 SYDVKM. The chain's CDR3 is CASSSLGLAGGSSGYNEQFF. The CDR3 DNA reads as TGTGCCAGCAGTTCCCTGGGACTAGCGGGAGGTTCCTCGGGGTACAATGAGCAGTTCTTC.

This clone was found once. The chain couples TRBV2 to TRBJ1-5; D gene ambiguous. Germline CDR1 SNHLY, CDR2 FYNNEI. The CDR3 loop spans 14 amino acids. With 2 bases removed from V and 8 bases from J, the gap between germline ends came to 13 bases. Written as DNA, the CDR3 is TGTGCCAGCAGTGAAAGAGGGCCTGCGGAGCCCCAGCATTTT. Amino acids: CASSERGPAEPQHF.

V is TRBV12-3 or TRBV12-4 and J is TRBJ2-7; 7 bases agree with TRBD2. Germline trimming cut 4 bases from V and 4 bases from J; bases unmatched to any gene: 4. The CDR3 loop spans 13 amino acids. Written as DNA, the CDR3 is TGTGCCAGCAGTTGGTCTAGCGGATACGAGCAGTACTTC. Translation gives CASSWSSGYEQYF.

The V call is TRBV9, the J call TRBJ1-2; D unresolved. The CDR3 has 16 amino acids. Looked up from germline, CDR1 is SGDLS and CDR2 is YYNGEE. The V end lost 4 bases, the J end lost 5 bases, and 21 bases lay between the germline ends. The DNA for the CDR3 is TGTGCCAGCAGCTCCCCGGTGGGCAGTTGGGGATATGGCTACACCTTC. Amino acids: CASSSPVGSWGYGYTF.

The chain links TRBV28 to TRBJ2-3; D is undetermined. The CDR3 covers 15 residues. Trimming took 7 bases from V and 1 from J, leaving 15 bases between them. Germline-derived CDR1 and CDR2 are MDHEN and SYDVKM. As DNA, the CDR3 is TGTGCCAGCACCCGTCCGCTACTACGCACAGATACGCAGTATTTT. Amino acid sequence: CASTRPLLRTDTQYF.

The V gene is TRBV11-3, the J gene TRBJ2-7; 8 bases line up with TRBD2. Germline trimming cut 2 bases from V and 0 bases from J; bases unmatched to any gene: 3. The CDR3 runs to 15 residues. Germline CDR1 and CDR2: SGHNT and YENEEA. The CDR3 nucleotides read TGTGCCAGCAGCTTAAGTAGCGGGGCCTCCTACGAGCAGTACTTC. It specifies CASSLSSGASYEQYF.

This rearrangement joins TRBV6-4 to TRBJ2-2, with D maybe TRBD1 (5 bases). Germline V CDR1 and CDR2: MRHNA, SNTAGT. Between the trimmed V and J ends, which lost 3 bases and 3 bases, there was a span of 11 bases. The CDR3 length is 15 residues. CDR3 bases: TGTGCCAGCAGTGAAACAGGAACCTACACCGGGGAGCTGTTTTTT. Encoded protein: CASSETGTYTGELFF.

The chain uses TRBV19 and TRBJ1-2; 7 bases are a match to TRBD1. The CDR3 extends over 15 amino acids. J was trimmed by 0 bases and V by 0 bases; bases with no gene match: 1. The V gene's germline CDR1 is LNHDA and CDR2 SQIVND (reference sequence). The CDR3 bases are TGTGCCAGTAGTATAGAAGGGACAGCTAACTATGGCTACACCTTC. Translated: CASSIEGTANYGYTF.

This chain joins TRBV18 and TRBJ1-2; 8 positions match TRBD1. The germline gives CDR1 KGHSH, CDR2 LQKENI. The CDR3 is 14 amino acids. Trimming cost V 3 bases and J 5 bases; bases outside gene matches: 5. Here the CDR3 DNA reads TGTGCCAGCTCACCGAAGACAGGGGAGTATGGCTACACCTTC. It translates to CASSPKTGEYGYTF.

The rearrangement uses TRBV5-1 and TRBJ1-4; no clear D. The CDR3 length is 14 residues. Per the germline V gene, CDR1 is SGHRS and CDR2 is YFSETQ. V lost 3 bases to trimming and J lost 5 bases, with 11 bases between them. CDR3 sequence (DNA): TGCGCCAGCAGCTCCACCGTGGTAAATGAAAAACTGTTTTTT. This encodes CASSSTVVNEKLFF.

This chain links TRBV11-1 with TRBJ1-2; D ambiguous. Trimming shortened V by 1 base and J by 3 bases, and 3 bases separated the two germline ends. The germline gives CDR1 SGHAT, CDR2 FQDESV (reference sequence). CDR3 length: 12 amino acids. Here the CDR3 reads CASSLGYYGYTF. The DNA of the CDR3 is TGTGCCAGCAGCTTAGGTTACTATGGCTACACCTTC.

V and J are TRBV18 and TRBJ2-2; D possibly corresponds to TRBD2 (6 bases). Per the germline V gene, CDR1 is KGHSH and CDR2 is LQKENI. V was clipped by 5 bases and J by 2 bases, with 15 bases between them. The CDR3 loop spans 16 amino acids. The chain's CDR3 is CASSFRGSGNTGELFF. The CDR3 region has the DNA TGTGCCAGCTCATTCCGGGGGTCAGGAAACACCGGGGAGCTGTTTTTT.

For the CDR3, the DNA is TGCGCCAGCAGGGCTAGCGGGAGGGTAAATGAGCAGTTCTTC. It yields the protein CASRASGRVNEQFF. V and J are TRBV4-1 and TRBJ2-1; TRBD2 matches at 12 bases. Germline trimming cut 6 bases from V and 7 bases from J; bases unmatched to any gene: 4. Germline CDR1 and CDR2: MGHRA and YSYEKL. The CDR3 is made up of 14 amino acids.

The rearrangement uses TRBV7-9 and TRBJ2-1; a weak D match, TRBD2 (5 bases). This CDR3 comprises 12 residues. With 3 bases removed from V and 9 bases from J, the gap between germline ends came to 9 bases. Per the germline V gene, CDR1 is SEHNR and CDR2 is FQNEAQ (reference sequence). The CDR3 nucleotides read TGTGCCAGCAGCTTTCTAGAGGGTGAGCAGTTCTTC. Translating gives CASSFLEGEQFF.

This sequence joins TRBV5-1 and TRBJ2-1; D is possibly TRBD2 (5 bases). The germline V gene has CDR1 SGHRS and CDR2 YFSETQ. This CDR3 is 14 amino acids long. V was cut by 2 bases and J by 0 bases, with 6 bases left in between. The CDR3 DNA reads TGCGCCAGCAGCTTCGGGAACTCCTACAATGAGCAGTTCTTC. Its protein product is CASSFGNSYNEQFF.

This rearrangement joins TRBV19 to TRBJ2-3; 7 nucleotides line up with TRBD1. The germline V gene has CDR1 LNHDA and CDR2 SQIVND (reference sequence). The CDR3 has 13 amino acids. The V segment lost 6 bases and the J segment 3 bases; nucleotides outside the gene matches: 3. The CDR3 sequence: CASRPTGTDTQYF. The CDR3 DNA reads TGTGCCAGTAGACCGACAGGGACAGATACGCAGTATTTT.

This clone was detected a few times. The chain links TRBV2 to TRBJ2-7; D call uncertain. This CDR3 has 11 amino acids. Trimming left V 4 bases short and J 0 bases short, with 1 base between. Germline values: CDR1 SNHLY, CDR2 FYNNEI. CDR3 bases: TGTGCCAGCAGTGGCTCCTACGAGCAGTACTTC. It is translated as CASSGSYEQYF.

CDR3 sequence: CASSHNYGYTF. The CDR3 DNA reads TGTGCCAGCAGCCATAACTATGGCTACACCTTC. This sequence joins TRBV3-1 (or the pseudogene TRBV3-2) and TRBJ1-2; no definite D call. The CDR3 is 11 amino acids. Trimming left V 3 bases short and J 1 base short, with 0 bases between. The germline CDR1 and CDR2 sequences are LGHDT and YNNKEL (reference sequence).

This rearrangement joins TRBV7-3 to TRBJ2-1; 13 bases match TRBD2. V dropped 5 bases and J dropped 8; count of bases not matched to a gene: 3. The CDR3 consists of 14 residues. Germline-derived CDR1 and CDR2 are SGHTA and FQGTGA. Written as DNA, the CDR3 is TGTGCCAGCAGCCGACTAGCGGGAGGTGATGAGCAGTTCTTC. It is translated as CASSRLAGGDEQFF.